This T cell receptor beta chain comes out of a study of shared clonotypes between healthy human individuals. TCRdb keeps only in-frame clones here, not all; method: immunoSEQ multiplex PCR. The sample shows 400,000 to 550,000 clones, approximately 79% of them seen only once. The CDR3 sequence is 19 residues long. Germline CDR1 SGHTA, CDR2 FQGNSA. Trimming cost V 1 base and J 4 bases, with 24 bases left between them. This clone was seen more than once but under ten times. Sequencing input: PBMCs. V gene TRBV7-2 combines with J gene TRBJ2-3; D is perhaps TRBD1 or TRBD2 (8 bases each). The sequence was collected from a woman aged 40 to 49 in good health. Some clones in this sample may be carry-over from other donors' samples. This CDR3 is CASSLGQGAASGRSDTQYF. In DNA form, the CDR3 reads TGTGCCAGCAGCTTAGGGCAGGGGGCGGCTAGCGGGCGCTCAGATACGCAGTATTTT.